This TCR beta chain originates from a study of radiation and T cells in renal cell carcinoma. Germline lookup yields CDR1 SGHAT and CDR2 FQNNGV. The CDR3 runs 12 residues. V dropped 5 bases and J dropped 6 bases, with 11 bases sitting between them. Described treatment: 15 Gy SBRT to primary tumor, nephrectomy 4 weeks later. This renal cell carcinoma was of the clear cell type. The method was immunoSEQ multiplex PCR; TCRdb's version includes in-frame clones alone and lacks a portion of them. The sample includes approximately 24,000 clones, 47% seen only once; the top ten take 16%. The receptor's source is a woman aged 45-65 years with renal cell carcinoma. The rearrangement joins TRBV11-2 to TRBJ2-7; weak D call: TRBD2 (5 bases). The source was tumor tissue, collected from a patient whose treatment included radiotherapy and nephrectomy. The CDR3 DNA reads as TGTGCCAGCAGCGGGGAAGGGAGCGAGCAGTACTTC. Encoded protein: CASSGEGSEQYF. Based on the CDR3 plus reference TRBV11-2 and TRBJ2-7, the full variable domain is EAGVAQSPRYKIIEKRQSVAFWCNPISGHATLYWYQQILGQGPKLLIQFQNNGVVDDSQLPKDRFSAERLKGVDSTLKIQPAKLEDSAVYLCASSGEGSEQYFGPGTRLTVT.